The present entry profiles one T cell receptor (beta chain) with its context. Sequencing was performed with immunoSEQ multiplex PCR; in TCRdb, only in-frame clones are kept and a portion is missing. Of 250,000 to 300,000 clones in the sample, around nine tenths are singletons; the top ten hold approximately 10%. These data belong to a study of blood T cell repertoires in COVID-19. Study background: Sites across the United States, Italy and Spain contributed samples from acute and convalescent COVID-19. PBMCs, B-cell-depleted T cells, or T cells were the source of the cDNA or gDNA that made up the material.

CDR1 and CDR2 from the germline V gene are LGHDT and YNNKEL (reference sequence). Trimming took off 1 base at V and 7 bases at J, with 7 bases between the two ends. The CDR3 loop spans 12 amino acids. The sequencing input was peripheral blood. The genes are TRBV3-1 (or the pseudogene TRBV3-2) and TRBJ2-5; D ambiguous. This sequence originates from a woman aged 70-85 years with COVID-19, enrolled during active disease. The CDR3 DNA sequence: TGTGCCAGCAGCCAAGGTCTGGCGACCCAGTACTTC. Amino acids: CASSQGLATQYF.